The 19 T cell receptor beta chains in this list originate from one sample, sequenced in a study of blood T cell repertoires in COVID-19 (TCRdb year 2020). Preparation of the library involved the immunoSEQ multiplex PCR assay. TCRdb took this table from immuneACCESS and kept in-frame rearrangements with V and J called. Such tables lack part of the clones; where checked against another copy, unresolved V genes explain under half of the gap, and the rest is unexplained. The table for this sample lists fewer than 90,000 clones; 75% to 90% of them were counted only once. In total, the top ten clones hold approximately 6.8% of the sample. Source material: peripheral blood. The receptors derive from a woman aged 80 or over with active COVID-19.

V gene TRBV7-3 combines with J gene TRBJ2-1; TRBD1 matches 9 bases. This CDR3 is 15 amino acids long. Trimming cost V 5 bases and J 8 bases; bases outside gene matches: 10. From germline, CDR1 is SGHTA and CDR2 FQGTGA. The CDR3, as DNA: TGTGCCAGCAGCCCAATGACGGGACAGGGATATGAGCAGTTCTTC. The encoded protein is CASSPMTGQGYEQFF.

This chain joins TRBV9 and TRBJ2-5, with 7 bases matching TRBD2. J gave up 5 bases and V 0 bases, and 7 bases lay outside the gene matches. The CDR3 loop spans 15 amino acids. The germline CDR1 and CDR2 sequences are SGDLS and YYNGEE. The CDR3 spells CASSVEGRAWETQYF. The CDR3 nucleotides read TGTGCCAGCAGCGTAGAGGGGAGGGCCTGGGAGACCCAGTACTTC. Full variable domain (remainder filled in from reference TRBV9 and TRBJ2-5): DSGVTQTPKHLITATGQRVTLRCSPRSGDLSVYWYQQSLDQGLQFLIQYYNGEERAKGNILERFSAQQFPDLHSELNLSSLELGDSALYFCASSVEGRAWETQYFGPGTRLLVL.

V and J are TRBV4-3 and TRBJ2-1; D uncertain. Germline V gene sequence: CDR1 LGHNA, CDR2 YSLEER. The CDR3 has 15 amino acids. V dropped 1 base and J dropped 4 bases, with 11 bases sitting between them. The CDR3 DNA reads TGCGCCAGCAGCCAAGCCCAAAACGGGTACAATGAGCAGTTCTTC. This sequence encodes CASSQAQNGYNEQFF.

This clone was counted a few times. V usage is TRBV4-3 and J usage is TRBJ2-2; TRBD2 aligns across 12 bases. The V gene end was trimmed by 1 base and the J gene end by 6 bases; junction bases not matched to a gene: 3. Germline CDR1 is LGHNA and CDR2 is YSLEER. The CDR3 extends over 16 amino acids. CDR3 nucleotides: TGCGCCAGCAGCCAAGGACTAGCGGGAGTGTCCGGGGAGCTGTTTTTT. This encodes CASSQGLAGVSGELFF.

The chain employs TRBV29-1 and TRBJ1-3; D possibly corresponds to TRBD1 (5 bases). Trimming shortened V by 6 bases and J by 10 bases, and 19 bases separated the two germline ends. Germline V gene sequence: CDR1 SQVTM, CDR2 ANQGSEA. CDR3 length: 13 residues. CDR3 sequence: CSVSRDGGGTIYF. The CDR3 coding sequence is TGCAGCGTCAGCCGGGACGGCGGGGGAACCATATATTTT.

This chain links TRBV19 with TRBJ1-2, with 8 bases fitting TRBD1. Germline-derived CDR1 and CDR2 are LNHDA and SQIVND (reference sequence). This CDR3 has 14 residues. Trimming at V came to 6 bases and at J to 1 base, leaving 4 bases not matched to a gene. The CDR3 nucleotides read TGTGCCAGTAGGGACAGGGCCCTTAACTATGGCTACACCTTC. Protein: CASRDRALNYGYTF. The variable domain in full, completed from reference TRBV19 and TRBJ1-2, reads DGGITQSPKYLFRKEGQNVTLSCEQNLNHDAMYWYRQDPGQGLRLIYYSQIVNDFQKGDIAEGYSVSREKKESFPLTVTSAQKNPTAFYLCASRDRALNYGYTFGSGTRLTVV.

This rearrangement joins TRBV11-2 to TRBJ2-7; D not resolved. Trimming took 4 bases from V and 3 from J, leaving 10 bases between them. CDR1 is SGHAT and CDR2 is FQNNGV in the germline V gene. This CDR3 contains 13 residues. The CDR3 here is CASSSDRVYEQYF. The CDR3 nucleotides are TGTGCCAGCAGCTCAGACCGGGTCTACGAGCAGTACTTC.

The rearrangement uses TRBV5-4 and TRBJ1-5; 7 bases agree with TRBD1. The CDR3 sequence is 13 residues long. V shed 4 bases and J 5 bases; nucleotides not matched to a gene: 3. Germline assignment: CDR1 SGHNT and CDR2 YYREEE (reference sequence). The CDR3 DNA is TGTGCCAGCAGCATACAGGGGTATCAGCCCCAGCATTTT. Amino acids: CASSIQGYQPQHF.

The rearrangement links TRBV24-1 to TRBJ2-5; 7 positions match TRBD1. V dropped 3 bases and J dropped 2; count of bases not matched to a gene: 2. The germline CDR1 and CDR2 sequences are KGHDR and SFDVKD. The CDR3 consists of 14 residues. CDR3 DNA: TGTGCCACCAGTGATCGGACAGGACAAGAGACCCAGTACTTC. Its translation is CATSDRTGQETQYF.

The DNA for the CDR3 is TGTGCCAGCAGCGAAGTGACCTCAGGGGGCAACTATGGCTACACCTTC. This sequence encodes CASSEVTSGGNYGYTF. V gene TRBV14 combines with J gene TRBJ1-2, with TRBD1 identical over 8 bases. The CDR3 runs 16 residues. After removal of 5 bases from V and 2 bases from J, the junction contained 10 bases not matched to a gene. CDR1 SGHDN and CDR2 FVKESK come from the germline V gene.

This rearrangement joins TRBV28 to TRBJ2-1; 7 bases line up with TRBD2. The CDR3 spans 16 residues. V shed 7 bases and J 0 bases; nucleotides not matched to a gene: 9. From germline, CDR1 is MDHEN and CDR2 SYDVKM. The CDR3 is CASISQRGFSYNEQFF. In nucleotides, the CDR3 is TGTGCCAGCATTTCCCAGCGGGGATTCTCCTACAATGAGCAGTTCTTC.

The chain has TRBV28 and TRBJ1-2; 8 positions agree with TRBD1. This CDR3 contains 13 residues. The trim removed 6 bases at V and 5 bases at J, leaving 5 bases unmatched. Germline V gene data show CDR1 as MDHEN and CDR2 as SYDVKM. The DNA of the CDR3 is TGTGCCAGCAGCCCGGACAGGGTTTATGGCTACACCTTC. Residues: CASSPDRVYGYTF.

The chain employs TRBV11-2 and TRBJ2-1; D is unclear. V was trimmed by 1 base and J by 2 bases, leaving 15 bases between them. Germline values: CDR1 SGHAT, CDR2 FQNNGV. The CDR3 sequence is 17 residues long. As DNA, the CDR3 is TGTGCCAGCAGCTTAGGCGATGACATCCGGCCCTACAATGAGCAGTTCTTC. Residues: CASSLGDDIRPYNEQFF.

The chain couples TRBV30 to TRBJ1-1; the D is unclear. The ends were cut back, 4 bases at V and 10 bases at J, with 10 bases in the middle. Germline-derived CDR1 and CDR2 are GTSNPN and SVGIG (reference sequence). CDR3 length: 10 residues. The CDR3 DNA is TGTGCCTGGACCAACCCGGGAGCTTTCTTT. This codes for CAWTNPGAFF. Full variable domain (missing parts from reference TRBV30 and TRBJ1-1): SQTIHQWPATLVQPVGSPLSLECTVEGTSNPNLYWYRQAAGRGLQLLFYSVGIGQISSEVPQNLSASRPQDRQFILSSKKLLLSDSGFYLCAWTNPGAFFGQGTRLTVV.

This sequence joins TRBV29-1 and TRBJ1-2, with TRBD1 identical over 8 bases. CDR1 and CDR2 from the germline V gene are SQVTM and ANQGSEA. The CDR3 spans 16 residues. Trimming took 5 bases from V and 2 from J; bases not matched to a gene: 13. The CDR3 nucleotides are TGCAGCGTTTATGGACAGGGCGAATCGCTGAACTATGGCTACACCTTC. Translated, it gives CSVYGQGESLNYGYTF.

This clone was seen only a few times. V usage is TRBV29-1 and J usage is TRBJ1-1; TRBD1 is a possible D gene (5 bases). Germline V CDR1 and CDR2: SQVTM, ANQGSEA. V was clipped by 3 bases and J by 2 bases, with 7 bases between them. The CDR3 length is 12 residues. The CDR3 bases are TGCAGCGTTGACCAGGGAAACACTGAAGCTTTCTTT. Encoded protein: CSVDQGNTEAFF.

The chain carries TRBV7-9 and TRBJ1-3; TRBD1 aligns across 9 bases. The ends lost 3 bases at V and 6 bases at J; junction bases unmatched: 3. Germline V lookup: CDR1 SEHNR, CDR2 FQNEAQ (reference sequence). This CDR3 contains 14 residues. The CDR3 DNA reads TGTGCCAGCAGCTTTGGACAGGGGTCAAACACCATATATTTT. Protein: CASSFGQGSNTIYF.

V gene TRBV5-1 combines with J gene TRBJ1-1, with D possibly being TRBD1 (6 bases). V shed 3 bases and J shed 5 bases, with 14 bases lying between them. Germline values: CDR1 SGHRS, CDR2 YFSETQ. The CDR3 has 14 amino acids. CDR3: CASSSNRVGTEAFF. CDR3 in DNA: TGCGCCAGCAGCTCGAACAGGGTCGGGACTGAAGCTTTCTTT.

The chain recombines TRBV27 with TRBJ2-6; 8 bases fit TRBD2. The CDR3 length is 17 residues. V dropped 2 bases and J dropped 1; count of bases not matched to a gene: 4. CDR1 is MNHEY, CDR2 SMNVEV, per germline (reference sequence). Here the CDR3 reads CASSLNGGRSGANVLTF. The CDR3 coding sequence is TGTGCCAGCAGTTTAAATGGCGGGAGGTCTGGGGCCAACGTCCTGACTTTC.